Presented here are 4 T cell receptor beta chains from one specimen sequenced in a study of cytomegalovirus exposure and HLA in healthy donors. The PCR ran on 60 Vbeta and 13 Jbeta primers. Generated by immunoSEQ multiplex PCR, the TCRdb table keeps only in-frame clones and is missing some. The sample lists 80,000 to 95,000 clones, over 75% occurring once. Sequenced material: PBMCs. These receptors were collected from a female donor in good health and CMV-seronegative.

The chain couples TRBV6-6 to TRBJ2-7; TRBD2 matches 10 bases. V shed 5 bases and J 2 bases; nucleotides not matched to a gene: 9. This CDR3 region has 16 residues. CDR1 is MNHNY and CDR2 is SVGAGI in the germline V gene (reference sequence). This CDR3 is CASSAPASGGTYEQYF. As DNA, the CDR3 is TGTGCCAGCAGTGCCCCGGCTAGCGGGGGTACCTACGAGCAGTACTTC.

V and J are TRBV28 and TRBJ1-5, with 9 bases identical to TRBD1. Trimming removed 8 bases from V and 5 bases from J; junction bases left unmatched: 10. The V gene's germline CDR1 is MDHEN and CDR2 SYDVKM. CDR3 size: 15 residues. In DNA form, the CDR3 reads TGTGCCAGCGCCGCGGGACAGGGTTGGGATCAGCCCCAGCATTTT. Translated: CASAAGQGWDQPQHF.

This clone appeared a single time. The V gene is TRBV4-2, the J gene TRBJ1-2; D possibly corresponds to TRBD1 (5 bases). Trimming removed 1 base at V and 7 bases at J, with 13 bases between. CDR1 and CDR2 from the germline V gene are LGHNA and YNFKEQ. The CDR3 runs 14 residues. The CDR3 bases are TGTGCCAGCAGCCAAGGATCGGGGGACGGTGGCTACACCTTC. The encoded protein is CASSQGSGDGGYTF.

This clone was seen only once. The rearrangement joins TRBV29-1 to TRBJ1-2; D is uncertain. Between the trimmed V and J ends, which lost 0 bases and 2 bases, there was a span of 10 bases. The CDR3 is made up of 14 amino acids. Germline CDR1 reads SQVTM; CDR2 reads ANQGSEA. Here the CDR3 reads CSVEDLEVNYGYTF. The CDR3 DNA reads as TGCAGCGTTGAAGATCTGGAGGTCAACTATGGCTACACCTTC. The entire variable domain, with the rest obtained from reference TRBV29-1 and TRBJ1-2, is as follows: SAVISQKPSRDICQRGTSLTIQCQVDSQVTMMFWYRQQPGQSLTLIATANQGSEATYESGFVIDKFPISRPNLTFSTLTVSNMSPEDSSIYLCSVEDLEVNYGYTFGSGTRLTVV.